A single sample gave rise to the 23 T cell receptor beta chains below, sequenced in a study of blood T cell repertoires in COVID-19 (dated by TCRdb to about 2020). To prepare the library, the immunoSEQ multiplex PCR assay was applied. Entries here come from immuneACCESS through TCRdb and include only in-frame sequences with V and J called. Some clones fail to appear in such tables; in the studies checked, an unresolved V gene covers under half of the shortfall, and the cause of the remainder is unknown. For this sample there are 250,000 to 350,000 clones; about 90% appear just once. Approximately 8.1% of the sample goes to the ten largest clones. The sample comprised peripheral blood. These receptors were obtained from a woman aged 50 to 65 who had recovered from COVID-19.

The rearrangement links TRBV5-1 to TRBJ2-5, with D unresolved. Germline assignment: CDR1 SGHRS and CDR2 YFSETQ. CDR3 size: 15 residues. The V end lost 2 bases, the J end lost 0 bases, and 11 bases lay between the germline ends. The CDR3 bases are TGCGCCAGCAGCTTCGGTCCAAGAGACCAAGAGACCCAGTACTTC. This sequence encodes CASSFGPRDQETQYF.

The chain joins TRBV11-2 to TRBJ1-6; no definite D call. The CDR3 loop spans 15 amino acids. V lost 0 bases and J 4 bases, leaving 7 bases between the germline ends. Per the germline V gene, CDR1 is SGHAT and CDR2 is FQNNGV. CDR3: CASSLDLSYNSPLHF. The CDR3 DNA sequence: TGTGCCAGCAGCTTAGATCTCAGTTATAATTCACCCCTCCACTTT.

This clone was seen once. Other DNA sequences in the same sample also yield this CDR3. V is TRBV30 and J is TRBJ2-5; 11 nucleotides align to TRBD2. The CDR3 spans 14 residues. V lost 1 base, J lost 4 bases, and 2 bases stayed unmatched. CDR1 and CDR2 (germline): GTSNPN, SVGIG (reference sequence). The CDR3 DNA follows: TGTGCCTGGAGTGCCCTAGCGGGAGGAGAGACCCAGTACTTC. Translation gives CAWSALAGGETQYF.

In this sample, this clone turned up once. The rearrangement uses TRBV19 and TRBJ2-1, with TRBD2 matching over 15 bases. CDR1 is LNHDA and CDR2 is SQIVND in the germline V gene (reference sequence). The trim removed 5 bases at V and 8 bases at J, leaving 4 bases unmatched. The CDR3 sequence is 15 residues long. The CDR3 protein is CASSPGLAGGDEQFF. DNA of the CDR3: TGTGCCAGTAGTCCAGGACTAGCGGGAGGGGATGAGCAGTTCTTC. Together with reference TRBV19 and TRBJ2-1, the CDR3 gives the full variable domain: DGGITQSPKYLFRKEGQNVTLSCEQNLNHDAMYWYRQDPGQGLRLIYYSQIVNDFQKGDIAEGYSVSREKKESFPLTVTSAQKNPTAFYLCASSPGLAGGDEQFFGPGTRLTVL.

The rearrangement links TRBV6-5 to TRBJ2-7; 11 bases match TRBD2. The V gene's germline CDR1 is MNHEY and CDR2 SVGAGI. The CDR3 runs 13 residues. Unmatched junction bases numbered 8, after V lost 11 bases and J lost 5 bases. The CDR3 region is CAVSSGRYHEQYF. The CDR3 region has the DNA TGTGCCGTCTCTAGCGGGAGGTATCACGAGCAGTACTTC.

The V gene is TRBV7-3, the J gene TRBJ1-1; no clear D gene. Per the germline V gene, CDR1 is SGHTA and CDR2 is FQGTGA. With 4 bases removed from V and 9 bases from J, the gap between germline ends came to 15 bases. The CDR3 is made up of 13 amino acids. CDR3 sequence reads: CASSSPGLAKAFF. The CDR3 DNA follows: TGTGCCAGCAGCTCCCCTGGGCTGGCCAAAGCTTTCTTT. Using reference TRBV7-3 and TRBJ1-1 for the parts outside the CDR3, the full variable domain is GAGVSQTPSNKVTEKGKYVELRCDPISGHTALYWYRQSLGQGPEFLIYFQGTGAADDSGLPNDRFFAVRPEGSVSTLKIQRTERGDSAVYLCASSSPGLAKAFFGQGTRLTVV.

The CDR3 nucleotides are TGTGCCAGCAGCTTAGGAACGGGAGGGACCCAGTACTTC. Translated: CASSLGTGGTQYF. V is TRBV5-6 and J is TRBJ2-5; 7 nucleotides agree with TRBD2. Trimming cost V 2 bases and J 7 bases; bases outside gene matches: 5. The germline gives CDR1 SGHDT, CDR2 YYEEEE. This CDR3 spans 13 amino acids.

V is TRBV6-6 and J is TRBJ2-1, with 7 bases lining up with TRBD2. This CDR3 comprises 13 residues. J gave up 5 bases and V 7 bases, and 5 bases lay outside the gene matches. CDR1 is MNHNY and CDR2 is SVGAGI in the germline V gene (reference sequence). This chain's CDR3 is CASTKGLDNEQFF. The DNA for the CDR3 is TGTGCCAGCACTAAAGGACTAGACAATGAGCAGTTCTTC.

The gene calls are TRBV7-2 and TRBJ2-1; 13 bases line up with TRBD2. Germline CDR1 is SGHTA and CDR2 is FQGNSA. The CDR3 runs 15 residues. V trimming: 1 base; J trimming: 15 bases; junction bases outside the gene matches: 9. DNA of the CDR3: TGTGCCAGCAGCTTAGGAGGCACTAGCGGGAGGGCTTCGTTCTTC. Translation: CASSLGGTSGRASFF.

The chain employs TRBV19 and TRBJ1-1; 9 bases agree with TRBD1. CDR3 length: 13 amino acids. The germline gives CDR1 LNHDA, CDR2 SQIVND (reference sequence). V lost 7 bases and J lost 11; bases outside the gene matches: 11. CDR3 in DNA: TGTGCCAGTAACCAAGACAGGGGGTTGTCGGCTTTCTTT. Translated, it gives CASNQDRGLSAFF.

This clone showed up just a few times. The J gene is TRBJ2-3, the V gene TRBV28; the match to TRBD2 covers 10 bases. V dropped 5 bases and J dropped 2; count of bases not matched to a gene: 7. The CDR3 runs to 16 residues. Germline CDR1 reads MDHEN; CDR2 reads SYDVKM. CDR3 residues: CASSDPSGRFTDTQYF. CDR3 sequence (DNA): TGTGCCAGCAGTGACCCTAGCGGGAGATTCACAGATACGCAGTATTTT. The full variable domain, rest sourced from reference TRBV28 and TRBJ2-3, is DVKVTQSSRYLVKRTGEKVFLECVQDMDHENMFWYRQDPGLGLRLIYFSYDVKMKEKGDIPEGYSVSREKKERFSLILESASTNQTSMYLCASSDPSGRFTDTQYFGPGTRLTVL.

The gene calls are TRBV6-5 and TRBJ2-5, with 8 bases fitting TRBD1. Germline V gene data show CDR1 as MNHEY and CDR2 as SVGAGI. The CDR3 runs to 15 residues. Trimming took 7 bases from V and 5 from J; bases not matched to a gene: 12. In nucleotides, the CDR3 is TGTGCCAGCACCGACCCCCCAGGGGGCGGTGAGACCCAGTACTTC. Translation gives CASTDPPGGGETQYF.

The chain carries TRBV4-3 and TRBJ2-1, with a weak D call TRBD2 (6 bases). This CDR3 spans 14 amino acids. Germline CDR1 is LGHNA and CDR2 is YSLEER. V dropped 0 bases and J dropped 14 bases, with 17 bases sitting between them. As DNA, the CDR3 is TGCGCCAGCAGCCAAGAGTCAATGGGCGGGATAAAGTTCTTC. Translating it yields CASSQESMGGIKFF.

The V gene is TRBV5-4, the J gene TRBJ2-1, with TRBD2 matching 7 bases. There are 15 residues in the CDR3. The trim removed 0 bases at V and 3 bases at J, leaving 3 bases unmatched. Germline values: CDR1 SGHNT, CDR2 YYREEE (reference sequence). Written as DNA, the CDR3 is TGTGCCAGCAGCTTGGAGTCTAGCGGCTACAATGAGCAGTTCTTC. Translation: CASSLESSGYNEQFF.

V usage is TRBV5-8 and J usage is TRBJ1-6; D may be TRBD1 (6 bases). CDR1 is SGHTS and CDR2 is YDEGEE in the germline V gene. V was cut by 4 bases and J by 7 bases, with 12 bases left in between. The length of the CDR3 is 14 residues. CDR3 coding DNA: TGTGCCAGCAGCCAGCACAGGGCCAATTCACCCCTCCACTTT. It encodes CASSQHRANSPLHF.

The chain is built from TRBV4-3 and TRBJ2-7, with D maybe TRBD1 (5 bases). The CDR3 is made up of 12 amino acids. Germline CDR1 is LGHNA and CDR2 is YSLEER. The V end lost 1 base, the J end lost 7 bases, and 8 bases lay between the germline ends. The CDR3 DNA reads TGCGCCAGCAGCCAAGGGGCAGGGGAGCAGTACTTC. Encoded protein: CASSQGAGEQYF.

The chain uses TRBV18 and TRBJ2-1, with a possible D match to TRBD2 (6 bases). The CDR3 loop spans 13 amino acids. CDR1 KGHSH and CDR2 LQKENI come from the germline V gene. Trimming left V 4 bases short and J 6 bases short, with 10 bases between. For the CDR3, the DNA is TGTGCCAGCTCACTGACTAGAATCAATGAGCAGTTCTTC. This sequence encodes CASSLTRINEQFF.

V and J are TRBV5-1 and TRBJ2-7; D may be TRBD1 (5 bases). Trimming left V 4 bases short and J 4 bases short, with 9 bases between. This CDR3 contains 12 residues. Germline values: CDR1 SGHRS, CDR2 YFSETQ. CDR3 sequence (DNA): TGCGCCAGCAGCCTGGACAAATACGAGCAGTACTTC. This encodes CASSLDKYEQYF.

This chain uses TRBV28 with TRBJ2-7, with 9 bases matching TRBD1. V shed 6 bases and J 1 base; nucleotides not matched to a gene: 4. Germline CDR1 reads MDHEN; CDR2 reads SYDVKM. The CDR3 runs 14 residues. DNA of the CDR3: TGTGCCAGCAGACCGACAGGGGGGTCCTACGAGCAGTACTTC. Its protein is CASRPTGGSYEQYF.

J is TRBJ2-7 and V is TRBV5-1; TRBD2 matches 10 bases. Germline CDR1 is SGHRS and CDR2 is YFSETQ. The CDR3 runs to 13 residues. Trimming at V came to 6 bases and at J to 2 bases, leaving 2 bases not matched to a gene. As DNA, the CDR3 is TGCGCCAGCAAAGGACTAGCGGCCTACGAGCAGTACTTC. Its translation is CASKGLAAYEQYF.

The gene calls are TRBV7-9 and TRBJ2-6; D perhaps matches TRBD1 (6 bases). CDR1 SEHNR and CDR2 FQNEAQ come from the germline V gene (reference sequence). This CDR3 has 15 amino acids. The germline V and J ends were trimmed by 4 bases and 1 base, with 8 bases remaining between them. The CDR3 DNA sequence: TGTGCCAGCAGCTCAGGACAGTCTGGGGCCAACGTCCTGACTTTC. Amino acids: CASSSGQSGANVLTF.

The chain has TRBV7-2 and TRBJ2-7, with 7 bases matching TRBD1. Unmatched junction bases numbered 13, after V lost 5 bases and J lost 6 bases. The CDR3 runs to 15 residues. Per germline, CDR1 SGHTA and CDR2 FQGNSA. The CDR3 here is CASSRTLQGRGEQYF. CDR3 bases: TGTGCCAGCAGCCGGACCCTACAGGGGAGAGGCGAGCAGTACTTC.

This chain connects TRBV21-1 to TRBJ1-3; the table's D call TRBD1 went unverified against the DNA. TRBV21-1 is a documented pseudogene. The CDR3 has 16 amino acids. CDR3 loop: CASSTPDRGSGNTIYF. As DNA, the CDR3 is TGTGCCAGCAGCACACCGGACAGGGGCTCTGGAAACACCATATATTTT.